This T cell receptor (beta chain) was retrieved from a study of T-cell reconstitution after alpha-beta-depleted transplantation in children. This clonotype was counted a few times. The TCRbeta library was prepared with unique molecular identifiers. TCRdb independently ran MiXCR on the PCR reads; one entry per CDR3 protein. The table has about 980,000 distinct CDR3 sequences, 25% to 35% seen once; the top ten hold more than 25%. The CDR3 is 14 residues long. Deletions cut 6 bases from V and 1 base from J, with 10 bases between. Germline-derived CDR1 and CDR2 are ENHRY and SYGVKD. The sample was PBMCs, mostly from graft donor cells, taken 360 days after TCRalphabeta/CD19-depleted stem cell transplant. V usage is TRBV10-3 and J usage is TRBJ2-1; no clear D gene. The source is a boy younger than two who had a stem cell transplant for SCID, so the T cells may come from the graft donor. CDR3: CAISAGLSYNEQFF. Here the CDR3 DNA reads TGTGCCATCAGCGCCGGTCTTTCCTACAATGAGCAGTTCTTC.